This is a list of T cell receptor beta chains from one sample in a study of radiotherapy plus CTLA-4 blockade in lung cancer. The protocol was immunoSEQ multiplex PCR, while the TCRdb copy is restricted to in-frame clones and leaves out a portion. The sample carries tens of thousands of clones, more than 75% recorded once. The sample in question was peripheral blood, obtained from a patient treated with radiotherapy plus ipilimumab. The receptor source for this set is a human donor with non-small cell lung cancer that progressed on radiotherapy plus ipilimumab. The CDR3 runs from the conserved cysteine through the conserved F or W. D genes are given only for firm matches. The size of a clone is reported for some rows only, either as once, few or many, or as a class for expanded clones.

CDR3 protein: CASSTGTGPYEQYF
CDR3 DNA: TGTGCCAGCAGTACCGGGACAGGACCCTACGAGCAGTACTTC
clone size: NA
J gene: TRBJ2-7
D gene: TRBD1
V gene: TRBV6-5

CDR3 protein: CASSTQGDRGGYTF
CDR3 DNA: TGTGCCAGCAGCACTCAGGGAGACCGTGGTGGCTACACCTTC
clone size: few
J gene: TRBJ1-2
D gene: NA
V gene: TRBV7-2

CDR3 protein: CASSQDNRRLFF
CDR3 DNA: TGCGCCAGCAGCCAAGATAATCGGCGACTGTTTTTT
clone size: NA
J gene: TRBJ1-4
D gene: NA
V gene: TRBV4-1

CDR3 protein: CASSPGTGKVNTEAFF
CDR3 DNA: TGCGCCAGCAGCCCCGGAACAGGGAAAGTGAACACTGAAGCTTTCTTT
clone size: NA
J gene: TRBJ1-1
D gene: NA
V gene: TRBV5-1

CDR3 protein: CASSLGVGYEQYF
CDR3 DNA: TGTGCCAGCAGCTTGGGGGTAGGGTACGAGCAGTACTTC
clone size: NA
J gene: TRBJ2-7
D gene: NA
V gene: TRBV5-4

CDR3 protein: CASSDTGGENIQYF
CDR3 DNA: TGTGCCAGCAGTGACACAGGGGGGGAAAACATTCAGTACTTC
clone size: NA
J gene: TRBJ2-4
D gene: NA
V gene: TRBV6-1

CDR3 protein: CAISRDQILYGYTF
CDR3 DNA: TGTGCCATCAGTAGGGACCAGATTCTCTATGGCTACACCTTC
clone size: NA
J gene: TRBJ1-2
D gene: NA
V gene: TRBV10-3

CDR3 protein: CASSLLAANTGELFF
CDR3 DNA: TGTGCCAGCAGCTTACTAGCGGCGAACACCGGGGAGCTGTTTTTT
clone size: NA
J gene: TRBJ2-2
D gene: TRBD2
V gene: TRBV7-9

CDR3 protein: CASRVQGTYEQYF
CDR3 DNA: TGTGCCAGCAGAGTACAGGGAACCTACGAGCAGTACTTC
clone size: NA
J gene: TRBJ2-7
D gene: NA
V gene: TRBV6-5

CDR3 protein: CASSRTASSYEQYF
CDR3 DNA: TGTGCCAGCAGTCGGACAGCCAGCTCCTACGAGCAGTACTTC
clone size: NA
J gene: TRBJ2-7
D gene: NA
V gene: TRBV6-5

CDR3 protein: CASDRVGETQYF
CDR3 DNA: TGTGCCAGCGACAGGGTCGGGGAGACCCAGTACTTC
clone size: NA
J gene: TRBJ2-5
D gene: TRBD1
V gene: TRBV2

CDR3 protein: CASSFGTGDEKLFF
CDR3 DNA: TGTGCCAGCAGCTTTGGGACAGGGGATGAAAAACTGTTTTTT
clone size: NA
J gene: TRBJ1-4
D gene: TRBD1
V gene: TRBV7-9

CDR3 protein: CASSQDEGASQPQHF
CDR3 DNA: TGTGCCAGCAGCCAAGATGAGGGGGCAAGCCAGCCCCAGCATTTT
clone size: NA
J gene: TRBJ1-5
D gene: TRBD1
V gene: TRBV4-2

CDR3 protein: CASSPRGEGTDTQYF
CDR3 DNA: TGTGCCAGCAGCCCTCGGGGCGAGGGCACAGATACGCAGTATTTT
clone size: NA
J gene: TRBJ2-3
D gene: NA
V gene: TRBV7-9